Given below is one T cell receptor (beta chain) in context. What it binds is not known. Method: immunoSEQ multiplex PCR; TCRdb's copy keeps in-frame clones and lacks some. Here the sample spans approximately 82,000 clones, about 93% being singletons. The sample comes from a study of graft-versus-host responses after intestinal transplantation. Study details: All recipients were transplanted with multivisceral, liver-intestinal, or isolated intestinal grafts. Study results and limitations: In patients with graft-donor T cell macrochimerism, allograft graft-versus-host to host-versus-graft clonal ratios were high. Early post-transplant declines in HvG were associated with peak levels of circulating GvH clones.

The specimen comprised unstimulated CD8+ T cells sorted from spleen or lymph node cells, sampled before transplant. This TCR was recovered from a human donor who was the organ donor for an intestinal transplant.

The CDR3 DNA is TGTGCCAGCAGCTTAGTGGCAGGCTCCTACGAGCAGTACTTC. As protein: CASSLVAGSYEQYF. The gene calls are TRBV7-8 and TRBJ2-7, with no clear D. Trimming took off 1 base at V and 0 bases at J, with 7 bases between the two ends. Germline loops: CDR1 SGHVS, CDR2 FQNEAQ. The CDR3 runs 14 residues.